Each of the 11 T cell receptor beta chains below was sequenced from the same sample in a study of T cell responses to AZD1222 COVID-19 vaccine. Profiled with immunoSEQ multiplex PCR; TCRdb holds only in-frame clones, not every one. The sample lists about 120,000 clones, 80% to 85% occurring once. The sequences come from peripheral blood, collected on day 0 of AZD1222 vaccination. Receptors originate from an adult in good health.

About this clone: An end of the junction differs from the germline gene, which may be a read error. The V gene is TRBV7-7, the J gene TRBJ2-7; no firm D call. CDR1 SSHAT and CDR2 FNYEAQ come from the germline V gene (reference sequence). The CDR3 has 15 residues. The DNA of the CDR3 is TGTGCTAGCAGCCCCAATCCTGTGGCGGCTTCCGAGCAGTACTTC. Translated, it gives CASSPNPVAASEQYF.

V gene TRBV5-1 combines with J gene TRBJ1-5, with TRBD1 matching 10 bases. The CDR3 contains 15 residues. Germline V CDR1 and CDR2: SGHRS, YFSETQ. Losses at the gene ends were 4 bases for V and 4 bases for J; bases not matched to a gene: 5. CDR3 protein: CASSAGTGENQPQHF. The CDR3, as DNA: TGCGCCAGCAGCGCAGGGACAGGGGAGAATCAGCCCCAGCATTTT.

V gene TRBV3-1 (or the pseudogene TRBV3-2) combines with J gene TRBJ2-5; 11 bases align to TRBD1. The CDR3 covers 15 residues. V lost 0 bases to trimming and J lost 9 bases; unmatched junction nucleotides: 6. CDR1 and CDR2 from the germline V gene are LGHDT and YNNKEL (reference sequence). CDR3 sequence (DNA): TGTGCCAGCAGCCAAGATCTGGGGACAGGGGGGGCCCAGTACTTC. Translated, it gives CASSQDLGTGGAQYF.

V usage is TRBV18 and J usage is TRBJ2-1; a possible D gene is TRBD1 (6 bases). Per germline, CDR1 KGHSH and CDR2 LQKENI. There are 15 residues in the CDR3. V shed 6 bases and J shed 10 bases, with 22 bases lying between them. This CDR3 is CASSPISLSGQEQFF. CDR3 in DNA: TGTGCCAGCTCTCCCATTAGTTTGTCGGGACAAGAGCAGTTCTTC.

CDR3 protein: CASSMGTSGSYNEQFF. The CDR3 region has the DNA TGTGCCAGTAGTATGGGGACTAGCGGGAGTTATAATGAGCAGTTCTTC. This chain joins TRBV19 and TRBJ2-1; 14 bases match TRBD2. This CDR3 spans 16 amino acids. Trimming cost V 3 bases and J 7 bases; bases outside gene matches: 5. CDR1 and CDR2 (germline): LNHDA, SQIVND (reference sequence).

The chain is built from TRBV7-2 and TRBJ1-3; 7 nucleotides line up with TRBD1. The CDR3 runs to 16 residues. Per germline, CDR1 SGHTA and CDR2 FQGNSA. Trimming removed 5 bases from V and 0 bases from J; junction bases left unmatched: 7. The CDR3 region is CASSGTGQSSGNTIYF. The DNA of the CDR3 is TGTGCCAGCAGCGGGACGGGACAGAGCTCTGGAAACACCATATATTTT.

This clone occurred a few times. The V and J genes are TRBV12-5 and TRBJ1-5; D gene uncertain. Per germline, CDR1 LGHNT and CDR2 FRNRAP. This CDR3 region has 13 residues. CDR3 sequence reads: CVIFPGRNQPQHF. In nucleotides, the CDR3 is TGTGTTATCTTCCCGGGCCGCAATCAGCCCCAGCATTTT.

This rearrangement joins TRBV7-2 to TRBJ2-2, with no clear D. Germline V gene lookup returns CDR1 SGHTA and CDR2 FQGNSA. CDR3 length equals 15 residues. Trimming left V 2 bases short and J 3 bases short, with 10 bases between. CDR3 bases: TGTGCCAGCAGCTTAATGGGGATGGACACCGGGGAGCTGTTTTTT. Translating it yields CASSLMGMDTGELFF.

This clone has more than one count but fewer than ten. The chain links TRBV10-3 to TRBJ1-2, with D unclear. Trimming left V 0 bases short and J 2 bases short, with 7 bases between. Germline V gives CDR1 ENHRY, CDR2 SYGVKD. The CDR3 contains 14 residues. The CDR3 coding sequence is TGTGCCATCAGTGAGTCCCGGGAGAACTATGGCTACACCTTC. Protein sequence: CAISESRENYGYTF.

The DNA for the CDR3 is TGTGCCAGTAGTGGAATCAGGACTAGCGGGACCTACGAGCAGTACTTC. It codes for CASSGIRTSGTYEQYF. The chain employs TRBV19 and TRBJ2-7; the match to TRBD2 covers 12 bases. Germline-derived CDR1 and CDR2 are LNHDA and SQIVND (reference sequence). CDR3 length: 16 amino acids. Trimming at V came to 5 bases and at J to 2 bases, leaving 7 bases not matched to a gene.

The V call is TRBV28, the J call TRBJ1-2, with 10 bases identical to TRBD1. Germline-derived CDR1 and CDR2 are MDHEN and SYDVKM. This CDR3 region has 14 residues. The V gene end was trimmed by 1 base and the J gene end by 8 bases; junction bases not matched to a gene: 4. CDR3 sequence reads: CASSLSDRGRGYTF. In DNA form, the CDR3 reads TGTGCCAGCAGTTTATCCGACAGGGGGCGAGGCTACACCTTC.